The T cell receptor beta chain under discussion was sequenced for a study of molecular identifiers for immune sequencing clone quantification. Study summary: Replicates involved a five-way split of RNA from around 20,000 or 100,000 naive CD8 cells, with sequencing of four.

The CD8+CD4-CCR7+CD45RA+ phenotype defined the sorted naive CD8 T cells. The CDR3 totals 13 residues. V gave up 3 bases and J gave up 0 bases, with 6 bases separating them. Study outcomes and limitations: Even with about a million naive cells present, spiked Jurkat TCR RNA from one cell was reportedly detectable.

On this clonotype: No antigen is known for it. This may be a read error, as it is one base from a much larger clone. The CDR3 carries no conserved terminal phenylalanine or tryptophan, so it likely arises from a read error.

TCRdb fed the PCR reads into MiXCR, producing one record per CDR3 protein. This table holds nearly 650,000 distinct CDR3 sequences, about 25% found once. The chain couples TRBV12-3 or TRBV12-4 to TRBJ2-7; D gene ambiguous. The sequence was obtained from a human donor in good health. Some libraries in this study had Jurkat cell RNA spiked in. Sequenced sample: naive CD8+ T cells from blood, with Jurkat cell RNA spiked in. Described subset: FACS-sorted CD8+CD4-CCR7+CD45RA+ naive T cells. CDR3 loop: CASSFFSSYEQYI. CDR3 nucleotide sequence: TGTGCCAGCAGTTTCTTCAGCTCCTACGAGCAGTACATC.